This is a list of T cell receptor beta chains from one sample in a study of shared clonotypes between healthy human individuals. TCRdb keeps only in-frame clones here, not all; method: immunoSEQ multiplex PCR. Of about 1.1 million clones in the sample, approximately 80% were seen once. Input material: memory CD4+ T cells from PBMCs. The receptor set was obtained from a man aged 18 to 35 in good health. Some clones in this sample may be carry-over from other donors' samples. Both conserved end residues are part of each CDR3. Each record gives: V gene, clone size, CDR3 length, CDR3 protein. Some rows mark clone size as missing; the rest say once, few, many or name a class of expanded clone.

TRBV11-2	.	15	CASRGMSSERENRFF
TRBV28	.	16	CASSYASGTRRETQYF
TRBV4-2	few	14	CASSQSGRTDTQYF
TRBV28	once	14	CASRSAPSGNTIYF
TRBV5-1	once	14	CASSLVGAGDEQYF
TRBV6-5	.	15	CASSPSVWDSQKLFF
TRBV6-1	.	14	CASSEASGYYEQYF
TRBV28	.	12	CASTGGPNTQYF
TRBV6-5	.	15	CASSYSIVQGHVLTF
TRBV5-1	few	13	CASSLTGGWEQYF
TRBV5-5	.	18	CASSPAGLAGGKGETQYF
TRBV29-1	.	13	CSVAVGRDQPQHF
TRBV5-4	few	16	CASSASGSGWGNEQFF
TRBV28	few	12	CASSSPGPEAFF
TRBV11-2	once	15	CASSLARQGDTEAFF
TRBV30	.	14	CAWNQGAANEKLFF
TRBV7-9	.	17	CASSTGWVPSGANVLTF
TRBV7-8	.	13	CASSLRGDNEQFF
TRBV7-9	.	17	CASSRSRQGLNGNTIYF
TRBV5-6	.	12	CASSLQQGWYTF
TRBV28	.	16	CASSTRPHRSGNTIYF
TRBV12-5	.	12	CASGLGWSEAFF
TRBV7-2	.	15	CASSPIRSGEEKLFF